This T cell receptor beta chain was sequenced in a study of T cells in Graves' hyperthyroidism and ophthalmopathy. Study findings and constraints: Model predictions of ophthalmopathy came a median 6.5 months before onset.

This clonotype was seen repeatedly, ten times or more. The antigen is undetermined. Aged 18 to 65, the patients had hyperthyroidism that was newly diagnosed and had lasted under 2 months. Clinical symptoms, serum thyroxine, TRAb, thyroid ultrasound and orbital computed tomography informed diagnoses. The V and J ends lost 6 bases and 5 bases, in that order; junction bases with no gene match: 8. The CDR3 spans 15 residues. Germline V gives CDR1 MNHEY, CDR2 SMNVEV (reference sequence). RNA transcripts served as the template for amplifying TCR beta CDR3 regions. TCR CDR3 underwent first-round RT-PCR with the HTBI primer set. TCRdb recomputed calls from the multiplex PCR reads with MiXCR, one row per CDR3 protein. The sample contains roughly 420,000 distinct CDR3 sequences, about a sixth of which appear only once.

The sequence was obtained from a woman aged 18-35 years with Graves' hyperthyroidism. The V call is TRBV27, the J call TRBJ1-5; TRBD1 aligns across 9 bases. Source material: blood. CDR3 residues: CASRIAGTGYQPQHF. CDR3 in DNA: TGTGCCAGCAGGATAGCCGGGACAGGGTATCAGCCCCAGCATTTT.